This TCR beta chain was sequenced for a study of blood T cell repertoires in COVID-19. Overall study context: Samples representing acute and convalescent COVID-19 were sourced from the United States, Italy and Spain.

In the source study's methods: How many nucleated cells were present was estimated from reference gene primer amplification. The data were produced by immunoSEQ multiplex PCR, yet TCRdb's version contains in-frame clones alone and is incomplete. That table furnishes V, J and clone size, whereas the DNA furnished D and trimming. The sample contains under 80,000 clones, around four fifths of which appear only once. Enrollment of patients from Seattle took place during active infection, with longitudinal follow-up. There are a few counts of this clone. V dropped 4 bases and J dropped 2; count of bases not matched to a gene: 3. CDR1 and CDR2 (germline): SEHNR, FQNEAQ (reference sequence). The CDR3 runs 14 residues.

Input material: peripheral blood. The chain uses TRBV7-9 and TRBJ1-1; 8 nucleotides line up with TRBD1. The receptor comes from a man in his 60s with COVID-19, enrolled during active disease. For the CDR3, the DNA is TGTGCCAGCAGCTGGGGACAGGCAAACACTGAAGCTTTCTTT. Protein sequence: CASSWGQANTEAFF.